The 20 T cell receptor beta chains below were found in one sample sequenced in a study of spatial heterogeneity in lung cancer. TCRdb independently ran MiXCR on the 5' RACE reads; one entry per CDR3 protein. Among about 120,000 distinct CDR3 sequences listed, less than 14% were seen once. As to time point: blood at routine non-recurrence follow-up after resection. This material consisted of PBMCs, taken at follow-up. Every receptor here comes from a female donor with early-stage non-small cell lung cancer.

The chain is built from TRBV14 and TRBJ2-1; D is undetermined. The V gene's germline CDR1 is SGHDN and CDR2 FVKESK. The CDR3 runs to 13 residues. V was clipped by 3 bases and J by 14 bases, with 17 bases between them. The CDR3 nucleotides read TGTGCCAGCAGCCAGGATATGCGGACCGAGAAGTTCTTC. Encoded protein: CASSQDMRTEKFF.

The chain employs TRBV27 and TRBJ1-6, with 7 positions matching TRBD1. Germline V gene sequence: CDR1 MNHEY, CDR2 SMNVEV (reference sequence). Germline trimming cut 2 bases from V and 10 bases from J; bases unmatched to any gene: 5. The CDR3 is 14 residues long. CDR3 coding DNA: TGTGCCAGCAGTTTAAAGGGACAGAGATCACCCCTCCACTTT. It yields the protein CASSLKGQRSPLHF.

The CDR3 DNA sequence: TGTGCCACCAGGGCCGACGGGACCGGGGAGCTGTTTTTT. Protein: CATRADGTGELFF. V is TRBV24-1 and J is TRBJ2-2; D is unclear. V lost 7 bases, J lost 5 bases, and 10 bases lay in between. In germline, CDR1 is KGHDR, CDR2 SFDVKD. The CDR3 contains 13 residues.

This clonotype has only a few counts. The V and J genes are TRBV18 and TRBJ1-1, with 10 bases that match TRBD1. Trimming at V came to 5 bases and at J to 1 base, leaving 4 bases not matched to a gene. The CDR3 runs 15 residues. CDR1 KGHSH and CDR2 LQKENI come from the germline V gene. The CDR3 nucleotides are TGTGCCAGCTCATTTCGACAGGGGGCGAACACTGAAGCTTTCTTT. As protein: CASSFRQGANTEAFF.

The chain recombines TRBV9 with TRBJ2-1; D is tentatively TRBD1 or TRBD2 (5 bases each). This CDR3 region has 13 residues. Germline CDR1 reads SGDLS; CDR2 reads YYNGEE. V lost 5 bases and J lost 8, with 14 bases in between. The CDR3 region is CASRRGVDDEQFF. The CDR3 nucleotides read TGTGCCAGCAGGCGAGGGGTGGATGATGAGCAGTTCTTC.

The sample holds a few counts of this clonotype. This chain joins TRBV27 and TRBJ2-3; TRBD2 matches at 12 bases. The CDR3 consists of 16 residues. Unmatched junction bases numbered 6, after V lost 6 bases and J lost 2 bases. CDR1 and CDR2 from the germline V gene are MNHEY and SMNVEV (reference sequence). This CDR3 reads CASSRGLAGPTDTQYF. For the CDR3, the DNA is TGTGCCAGCAGCCGAGGACTAGCGGGACCCACAGATACGCAGTATTTT.

Only a few counts were recorded for this clonotype. The chain is built from TRBV11-2 and TRBJ2-1; D call uncertain. Trimming took off 5 bases at V and 11 bases at J, with 13 bases between the two ends. This CDR3 is 12 amino acids long. Germline CDR1 and CDR2: SGHAT and FQNNGV. Here the CDR3 reads CASSQPPGQQFF. The DNA for the CDR3 is TGTGCCAGCAGCCAGCCCCCAGGTCAGCAGTTCTTC.

The chain has TRBV12-3 or TRBV12-4 and TRBJ2-4; TRBD1 agrees at 8 bases. This CDR3 region has 15 residues. V was pared by 3 bases and J by 1 base, with 2 bases of the junction left unmatched. This CDR3 reads CASSLDRVAKNIQYF. As DNA, the CDR3 is TGTGCCAGCAGTTTGGACAGGGTCGCCAAAAACATTCAGTACTTC.

This clonotype was observed a handful of times. The rearrangement uses TRBV12-3 or TRBV12-4 and TRBJ2-1, with D possibly TRBD1 on 6 matching bases. V lost 7 bases and J 0 bases, leaving 10 bases between the germline ends. CDR3 length: 14 amino acids. CDR3 sequence: CASNYRVSYNEQFF. The CDR3 bases are TGTGCCAGCAATTACAGGGTCTCCTACAATGAGCAGTTCTTC.

In this sample, this clonotype turned up a few times. The chain links TRBV9 to TRBJ1-2, with a possible D match to TRBD1 (5 bases). The germline V and J ends were trimmed by 4 bases and 0 bases, with 16 bases remaining between them. The germline gives CDR1 SGDLS, CDR2 YYNGEE. The CDR3 totals 16 residues. Here the CDR3 reads CASSLTGAEANYGYTF. CDR3 bases: TGTGCCAGCAGCCTCACCGGGGCGGAAGCTAACTATGGCTACACCTTC. The whole variable domain, remainder taken from reference TRBV9 and TRBJ1-2, is DSGVTQTPKHLITATGQRVTLRCSPRSGDLSVYWYQQSLDQGLQFLIQYYNGEERAKGNILERFSAQQFPDLHSELNLSSLELGDSALYFCASSLTGAEANYGYTFGSGTRLTVV.

A few counts support this clonotype. The genes are TRBV5-1 and TRBJ2-7; D gene unclear. Between the trimmed V and J ends, which lost 6 bases and 5 bases, there was a span of 18 bases. This CDR3 is built from 14 residues. CDR1 SGHRS and CDR2 YFSETQ come from the germline V gene. For the CDR3, the DNA is TGCGCCAGCAACCCCGGGCTCCAAGGCAACGAGCAGTACTTC. It specifies CASNPGLQGNEQYF.

This clonotype was picked up a small number of times. The chain carries TRBV10-3 and TRBJ2-2, with 9 bases fitting TRBD2. This CDR3 is 15 amino acids long. Germline CDR1 ENHRY, CDR2 SYGVKD. J gave up 1 base and V 8 bases, and 5 bases lay outside the gene matches. The CDR3 DNA reads TGTGCCATCGCCAGCGGGAGGATGAACACCGGGGAGCTGTTTTTT. As protein: CAIASGRMNTGELFF.

This clonotype was counted many times. The chain uses TRBV3-1 and TRBJ2-7, with TRBD2 matching over 10 bases. The CDR3 runs 18 residues. CDR1 and CDR2 (germline): LGHDT, YNNKEL (reference sequence). V lost 1 base to trimming and J lost 4 bases; unmatched junction nucleotides: 13. In nucleotides, the CDR3 is TGTGCCAGCAGCCAAGTCGCTGTCGCTAGCGGGAGCCTATACGAGCAGTACTTC. The encoded protein is CASSQVAVASGSLYEQYF.

This clonotype was seen only once. The gene calls are TRBV3-1 and TRBJ2-1; D might be TRBD1 (6 bases). The CDR3 has 16 amino acids. V lost 1 base and J lost 4, with 14 bases in between. Germline V gene data show CDR1 as LGHDT and CDR2 as YNNKEL (reference sequence). CDR3 DNA sequence: TGTGCCAGCAGCCAAGTAAGGACAGAATTTTACAATGAGCAGTTCTTC. It is translated as CASSQVRTEFYNEQFF.

This clonotype was detected only a few times. The chain couples TRBV11-2 to TRBJ2-1, with a possible D match to TRBD1 (6 bases). This CDR3 is built from 17 residues. CDR1 and CDR2 from the germline V gene are SGHAT and FQNNGV. Trimming cost V 5 bases and J 0 bases, with 17 bases left between them. CDR3 region: CASSRRGTSTSYNEQFF. In DNA form, the CDR3 reads TGTGCCAGCAGCCGCAGGGGTACGTCGACCTCCTACAATGAGCAGTTCTTC.

This clonotype was recorded a few times. The V gene is TRBV20-1, the J gene TRBJ1-5; unclear D gene. This CDR3 is 12 amino acids long. V lost 0 bases and J 3 bases, leaving 3 bases between the germline ends. In germline, CDR1 is DFQATT, CDR2 SNEGSKA (reference sequence). CDR3 amino acids: CSARDVNQPQHF. The CDR3 bases are TGCAGTGCTAGAGATGTCAATCAGCCCCAGCATTTT.

This clonotype showed up just a few times. The V gene is TRBV29-1, the J gene TRBJ1-1; TRBD1 matches 11 bases. V shed 5 bases, J shed 3 bases, and the junction held 8 bases outside the gene matches. CDR3 size: 15 residues. CDR1 and CDR2 from the germline V gene are SQVTM and ANQGSEA. The DNA of the CDR3 is TGCAGCGTTCCGGGACAGGGGGGGACGGACACTGAAGCTTTCTTT. Encoded protein: CSVPGQGGTDTEAFF.

The genes are TRBV6-5 and TRBJ2-5, with D perhaps matching TRBD2 (7 bases). The germline CDR1 and CDR2 sequences are MNHEY and SVGAGI. Trimming cost V 0 bases and J 3 bases, with 14 bases left between them. There are 16 residues in the CDR3. The CDR3 here is CASSYSRGGGKETQYF. DNA of the CDR3: TGTGCCAGCAGTTACTCGAGGGGAGGGGGAAAAGAGACCCAGTACTTC.

This clonotype showed up just a few times. V is TRBV7-8 and J is TRBJ2-2, with a possible D match to TRBD1 (6 bases). Per the germline V gene, CDR1 is SGHVS and CDR2 is FQNEAQ. The CDR3 length is 16 residues. V was clipped by 2 bases and J by 0 bases, with 10 bases between them. The CDR3 here is CASSLTGQPNTGELFF. CDR3 bases: TGTGCCAGCAGCTTAACCGGACAGCCGAACACCGGGGAGCTGTTTTTT.

This clonotype was recorded only once. The rearrangement uses TRBV18 and TRBJ2-1, with 9 bases fitting TRBD2. The CDR3 spans 15 residues. The V gene's germline CDR1 is KGHSH and CDR2 LQKENI. V trimming: 5 bases; J trimming: 8 bases; junction bases outside the gene matches: 10. DNA for the CDR3: TGTGCCAGCTCATCGGCGGGAGGGCCTTTCGATGAGCAGTTCTTC. Translating gives CASSSAGGPFDEQFF.